Shown below are 6 T cell receptor beta chains from a single sample sequenced in a study of CD4+ T cells in melanoma. Clones were read by immunoSEQ multiplex PCR, and TCRdb kept only the in-frame ones, dropping some. This sample has over 15,000 clones, with approximately 81% found just once. The sample taken for sequencing was cells from a culture (not recorded whether cultured in vitro). Receptors originate from a human donor with melanoma.

CDR3 DNA sequence: TGTGCCAGCAGCTTAGTCAGGGGGAATCAGCCCCAGCATTTT. This encodes CASSLVRGNQPQHF. This rearrangement joins TRBV7-8 to TRBJ1-5; 7 bases map to TRBD1. The trim removed 1 base at V and 4 bases at J, leaving 1 base unmatched. CDR1 is SGHVS and CDR2 is FQNEAQ in the germline V gene. The CDR3 consists of 14 residues.

The chain combines TRBV5-4 with TRBJ1-6; TRBD1 agrees at 8 bases. V lost 5 bases and J lost 7; bases outside the gene matches: 14. Germline CDR1 reads SGHNT; CDR2 reads YYREEE (reference sequence). This CDR3 has 17 residues. This CDR3 is CASSREGAGGRNSPLHF. CDR3 nucleotide sequence: TGTGCCAGCAGTCGGGAAGGGGCAGGGGGCCGAAATTCACCCCTCCACTTT.

A few counts support this clone. The chain links TRBV7-3 to TRBJ1-5; D call uncertain. Germline CDR1 reads SGHTA; CDR2 reads FQGTGA. The V end lost 5 bases, the J end lost 7 bases, and 12 bases lay between the germline ends. There are 13 residues in the CDR3. The CDR3 loop reads CASSLARGQPQHF. CDR3 nucleotides: TGTGCCAGCAGCCTCGCCCGCGGACAGCCCCAGCATTTT. Filled out from reference TRBV7-3 and TRBJ1-5, the complete variable domain reads GAGVSQTPSNKVTEKGKYVELRCDPISGHTALYWYRQSLGQGPEFLIYFQGTGAADDSGLPNDRFFAVRPEGSVSTLKIQRTERGDSAVYLCASSLARGQPQHFGDGTRLSIL.

The gene calls are TRBV10-2 and TRBJ1-2; TRBD1 aligns across 9 bases. Germline CDR1 reads WSHSY; CDR2 reads SAAADI. Trimming took 7 bases from V and 1 from J; bases not matched to a gene: 10. This CDR3 contains 16 residues. The CDR3 DNA is TGCGCCAGCATGCAACCTCCGGGACAGGGTAACTATGGCTACACCTTC. Amino acids: CASMQPPGQGNYGYTF.

CDR3 DNA: TGTGCCAGCAGCTTTTCCTACCGAGATACGCAGTATTTT. This translates into CASSFSYRDTQYF. The V and J genes are TRBV11-3 and TRBJ2-3; D uncertain. Germline V gene lookup returns CDR1 SGHNT and CDR2 YENEEA. V was pared by 3 bases and J by 5 bases, with 9 bases between. The CDR3 loop spans 13 amino acids.

This clone was found once. The chain joins TRBV5-1 to TRBJ1-1; TRBD1 aligns across 8 bases. Looked up from germline, CDR1 is SGHRS and CDR2 is YFSETQ. CDR3 size: 13 residues. Germline trimming cut 7 bases from V and 5 bases from J; bases unmatched to any gene: 7. CDR3 bases: TGCGCCAGCTCCCAGGGGGCAGGGACTGAAGCTTTCTTT. Encoded protein: CASSQGAGTEAFF.